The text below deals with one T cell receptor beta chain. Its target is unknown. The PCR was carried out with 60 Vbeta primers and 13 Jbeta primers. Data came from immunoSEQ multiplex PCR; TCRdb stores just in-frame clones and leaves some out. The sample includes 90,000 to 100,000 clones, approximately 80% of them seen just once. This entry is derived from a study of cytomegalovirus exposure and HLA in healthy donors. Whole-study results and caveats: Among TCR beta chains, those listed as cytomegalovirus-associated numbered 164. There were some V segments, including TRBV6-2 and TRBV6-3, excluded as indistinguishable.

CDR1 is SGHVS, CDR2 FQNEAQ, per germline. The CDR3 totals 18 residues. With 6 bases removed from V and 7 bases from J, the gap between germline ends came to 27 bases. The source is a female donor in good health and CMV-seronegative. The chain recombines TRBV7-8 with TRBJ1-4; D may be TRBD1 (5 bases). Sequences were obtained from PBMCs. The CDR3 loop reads CASRSKGRAGVEGEKLFF. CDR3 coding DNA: TGTGCCAGCAGGTCCAAGGGGCGCGCAGGTGTTGAAGGTGAAAAACTGTTTTTT.